Following are 9 T cell receptor beta chains from one sample sequenced in a study of CD8 T cells in ankylosing spondylitis. Study-level results: Apparently characteristic of ankylosing spondylitis blood was a TCR beta motif (about 8 highly homologous variants).

No antigen has been identified for these receptors. TCRdb re-derived calls from the 5' RACE reads in MiXCR, one entry per CDR3 protein. This table has some 700,000 distinct CDR3 sequences, under 20% appearing once. Material for sequencing was blood, either unsorted or a sorted T cell fraction (not recorded which). These receptor sequences come from a male donor with ankylosing spondylitis.

The chain recombines TRBV20-1 with TRBJ2-2; 7 nucleotides align to TRBD2. The CDR3 spans 16 residues. The V gene's germline CDR1 is DFQATT and CDR2 SNEGSKA (reference sequence). After removal of 3 bases from V and 0 bases from J, the junction contained 7 bases not matched to a gene. This CDR3 is CSASPPGGANTGELFF. CDR3 nucleotides: TGCAGTGCTAGCCCCCCGGGGGGTGCGAACACCGGGGAGCTGTTTTTT.

This clonotype turned up a few times. The CDR3 loop is CSARDKGERGTQYF. DNA of the CDR3: TGCAGTGCTAGAGATAAGGGGGAGCGGGGGACCCAGTACTTC. The chain joins TRBV20-1 to TRBJ2-5, with D possibly matching TRBD2 (7 bases). Germline CDR1 DFQATT, CDR2 SNEGSKA (reference sequence). Between the trimmed V and J ends, which lost 0 bases and 7 bases, there was a span of 15 bases. The CDR3 spans 14 residues.

This clonotype came up a few times. This chain links TRBV20-1 with TRBJ2-7, with 7 nucleotides matching TRBD2. V shed 0 bases and J 2 bases; nucleotides not matched to a gene: 7. CDR1 and CDR2 (germline): DFQATT, SNEGSKA (reference sequence). CDR3 length: 15 amino acids. The CDR3 DNA is TGCAGTGCTAGAGATTTTGCTAGCGGTACCTACGAGCAGTACTTC. Translating gives CSARDFASGTYEQYF.

This clonotype has just a few counts. This chain links TRBV29-1 with TRBJ2-7, with D perhaps matching TRBD2 (6 bases). The CDR3 length is 13 residues. The V end lost 7 bases, the J end lost 4 bases, and 17 bases lay between the germline ends. Germline V gene sequence: CDR1 SQVTM, CDR2 ANQGSEA. The CDR3 loop reads CSAGQDYGYEQYF. The CDR3 DNA sequence: TGCAGCGCTGGTCAGGACTACGGTTACGAGCAGTACTTC.

The sample holds a few counts of this clonotype. The chain combines TRBV24-1 with TRBJ1-1; D gene unclear. Germline CDR1 and CDR2: KGHDR and SFDVKD. Trimming left V 3 bases short and J 9 bases short, with 7 bases between. This CDR3 has 11 residues. The CDR3 coding sequence is TGTGCCACCAGTGATCCCCATCAAGCTTTCTTT. This codes for CATSDPHQAFF.

The J gene is TRBJ2-3, the V gene TRBV6-1; 10 bases fit TRBD2. J lost 0 bases, V lost 5 bases, and 5 bases had no gene match. This CDR3 is built from 16 residues. CDR1 is MNHNS and CDR2 is SASEGT in the germline V gene. The CDR3 coding sequence is TGTGCCAGCAGTCCGCTAGCGGGGGTGAGCACAGATACGCAGTATTTT. This gives the protein CASSPLAGVSTDTQYF.

The chain joins TRBV4-1 to TRBJ2-1; no reliable D call. The CDR3 runs to 12 residues. Germline loops: CDR1 MGHRA, CDR2 YSYEKL. The V and J ends lost 0 bases and 14 bases respectively, with 11 bases between them. The DNA for the CDR3 is TGCGCCAGCAGCCAAGATACCCCGTGGAAGTTCTTC. Amino acid sequence: CASSQDTPWKFF.

This clonotype was seen more than once but under ten times. J is TRBJ2-7 and V is TRBV6-1; 7 bases line up with TRBD2. Germline lookup yields CDR1 MNHNS and CDR2 SASEGT. J gave up 5 bases and V 6 bases, and 10 bases lay outside the gene matches. There are 14 residues in the CDR3. The CDR3 here is CASRRWEGSHEQYF. In nucleotides, the CDR3 is TGTGCCAGCAGGCGATGGGAGGGGTCCCACGAGCAGTACTTC.

The chain couples TRBV27 to TRBJ2-5, with 10 bases fitting TRBD1. Per germline, CDR1 MNHEY and CDR2 SMNVEV (reference sequence). The V gene end was trimmed by 8 bases and the J gene end by 11 bases; junction bases not matched to a gene: 17. The CDR3 loop spans 15 amino acids. The CDR3 reads CASWRRQGATSRQYF. CDR3 DNA sequence: TGTGCCAGCTGGCGCCGACAGGGGGCCACCTCTAGGCAGTACTTC.